Below are 7 T cell receptor beta chains sequenced from a single sample in a study of cytomegalovirus exposure and HLA in healthy donors. The PCR used 60 Vbeta and 13 Jbeta primers. This table comes from immunoSEQ multiplex PCR, and its TCRdb copy is limited to in-frame clones, with some not included. The table lists more than 80,000 clones, 55% to 75% of them singletons. Sequenced: PBMCs. The receptors come from a man in his 60s in good health and CMV-seronegative.

About this clone itself: The sample carries other DNA sequences with the same CDR3. The V call is TRBV5-6, the J call TRBJ2-1, with TRBD1 matching over 8 bases. In germline, CDR1 is SGHDT, CDR2 YYEEEE. The CDR3 covers 13 residues. Germline trimming cut 7 bases from V and 1 base from J; bases unmatched to any gene: 1. CDR3 bases: TGTGCCAGCGGACAGGGTTCCTACAATGAGCAGTTCTTC. It translates to CASGQGSYNEQFF.

The V and J genes are TRBV7-6 and TRBJ2-7; the match to TRBD2 covers 12 bases. Germline CDR1 reads SGHVS; CDR2 reads FNYEAQ. The J segment lost 2 bases and the V segment lost 5 bases, leaving 1 base of the junction unmatched. The length of the CDR3 is 14 residues. The CDR3 DNA is TGTGCCAGCAGCCCTAGCGGGGGGGCCTACGAGCAGTACTTC. Translated, it gives CASSPSGGAYEQYF. The whole variable domain, filled in from reference TRBV7-6 and TRBJ2-7, reads GAGVSQSPRYKVTKRGQDVALRCDPISGHVSLYWYRQALGQGPEFLTYFNYEAQQDKSGLPNDRFSAERPEGSISTLTIQRTEQRDSAMYRCASSPSGGAYEQYFGPGTRLTVT.

The chain carries TRBV19 and TRBJ2-1, with 7 bases that match TRBD1. V shed 6 bases and J 5 bases; nucleotides not matched to a gene: 7. Per the germline V gene, CDR1 is LNHDA and CDR2 is SQIVND (reference sequence). The CDR3 consists of 14 residues. The CDR3 region is CASRRQGSNNEQFF. As DNA, the CDR3 is TGTGCCAGTAGACGACAGGGTTCCAACAATGAGCAGTTCTTC.

This chain links TRBV4-1 with TRBJ1-5; D is undetermined. CDR3 length: 14 residues. Germline lookup yields CDR1 MGHRA and CDR2 YSYEKL. Trimming shortened V by 1 base and J by 4 bases, and 8 bases separated the two germline ends. The CDR3 nucleotides are TGCGCCAGCAGCCAAGGTTTCCGGAATCAGCCCCAGCATTTT. It translates to CASSQGFRNQPQHF.

The genes are TRBV28 and TRBJ1-5; possible D gene TRBD1, 6 bases. V was pared by 3 bases and J by 4 bases, with 13 bases between. The CDR3 covers 15 residues. CDR1 is MDHEN, CDR2 SYDVKM, per germline. The CDR3 nucleotides are TGTGCCAGCAGTTTTAGTTCAGGGGATAATCAGCCCCAGCATTTT. Translation gives CASSFSSGDNQPQHF.

V gene TRBV19 combines with J gene TRBJ2-3; TRBD2 matches 9 bases. The CDR3 length is 15 residues. Germline V lookup: CDR1 LNHDA, CDR2 SQIVND (reference sequence). Trimming cost V 6 bases and J 2 bases; bases outside gene matches: 6. Here the CDR3 DNA reads TGTGCCAGTAGCCAACTAGCGGGCGACACAGATACGCAGTATTTT. Residues: CASSQLAGDTDTQYF.

The chain employs TRBV6-4 and TRBJ2-1; TRBD2 matches 12 bases. The CDR3 runs 16 residues. The V and J ends lost 4 bases and 12 bases, in that order; junction bases with no gene match: 13. Looked up from germline, CDR1 is MRHNA and CDR2 is SNTAGT. The CDR3 reads CASSAASGGAGMRQFF. CDR3 in DNA: TGTGCCAGCAGTGCGGCTAGCGGGGGGGCAGGGATGCGGCAGTTCTTC.